These 15 T cell receptor beta chains came from one sample sequenced in a study of blood T cell repertoires in COVID-19. The method was immunoSEQ multiplex PCR; TCRdb's version includes in-frame clones alone and lacks a portion of them. The table records approximately 470,000 clones, around 90% of them present only once. The source material was PBMCs or T cells enriched from blood (not recorded which). Source of these receptors: a woman younger than 30 who had recovered from COVID-19.

This clone appeared a single time. V and J are TRBV6-5 and TRBJ2-7, with 7 bases lining up with TRBD1. This CDR3 spans 12 amino acids. V lost 6 bases, J lost 6 bases, and 5 bases stayed unmatched. CDR1 MNHEY and CDR2 SVGAGI come from the germline V gene. The CDR3 is CASRTTGSEQYF. CDR3 DNA sequence: TGTGCCAGCAGAACGACAGGGAGCGAGCAGTACTTC.

The V gene is TRBV10-1, the J gene TRBJ1-1, with 9 bases aligning to TRBD1. The CDR3 length is 15 residues. CDR1 WNHNN and CDR2 SYGVQD come from the germline V gene (reference sequence). The V and J ends lost 2 bases and 6 bases, in that order; junction bases with no gene match: 7. This chain's CDR3 is CASSEPSQGAAEAFF. The CDR3 DNA is TGCGCCAGCAGTGAGCCCTCACAGGGGGCGGCTGAAGCTTTCTTT.

This clone has only one observation. The gene calls are TRBV7-9 and TRBJ1-1; no clear D. The CDR3 covers 14 residues. V lost 6 bases and J 0 bases, leaving 11 bases between the germline ends. CDR1 and CDR2 from the germline V gene are SEHNR and FQNEAQ (reference sequence). The CDR3 sequence is CASRGTGVNTEAFF. The CDR3 nucleotides read TGTGCCAGCAGGGGTACGGGTGTGAACACTGAAGCTTTCTTT.

This chain joins TRBV5-1 and TRBJ1-1; D may be TRBD1 (6 bases). Trimming removed 3 bases from V and 4 bases from J, with 13 bases in between. The V gene's germline CDR1 is SGHRS and CDR2 YFSETQ. The CDR3 contains 14 residues. The CDR3 sequence: CASSYQGRGTEAFF. CDR3 sequence (DNA): TGCGCCAGCAGCTATCAGGGGAGGGGCACTGAAGCTTTCTTT.

This clone has a single count. The gene calls are TRBV29-1 and TRBJ2-5, with D unresolved. Per germline, CDR1 SQVTM and CDR2 ANQGSEA. This CDR3 is built from 15 residues. Trimming stripped 0 bases from V and 1 base from J, with 12 bases between. CDR3 in DNA: TGCAGCGTTGAAGATCTTCGAACAGTCCAAGAGACCCAGTACTTC. It codes for CSVEDLRTVQETQYF.

V usage is TRBV29-1 and J usage is TRBJ1-3; D may be TRBD1 (5 bases). The CDR3 is 12 amino acids. The germline CDR1 and CDR2 sequences are SQVTM and ANQGSEA. Trimming shortened V by 4 bases and J by 10 bases, and 14 bases separated the two germline ends. The CDR3 is CSVGGAEGTIYF. CDR3 nucleotides: TGCAGCGTTGGGGGCGCCGAAGGTACCATATATTTT. The whole variable domain, filled in from reference TRBV29-1 and TRBJ1-3, reads SAVISQKPSRDICQRGTSLTIQCQVDSQVTMMFWYRQQPGQSLTLIATANQGSEATYESGFVIDKFPISRPNLTFSTLTVSNMSPEDSSIYLCSVGGAEGTIYFGEGSWLTVV.

The CDR3 coding sequence is TGTGCCAGCAGTTTTTCAGGGGGCGGTACTAATGAAAAACTGTTTTTT. Protein: CASSFSGGGTNEKLFF. V gene TRBV28 combines with J gene TRBJ1-4, with 8 bases identical to TRBD1. Unmatched junction bases numbered 5, after V lost 3 bases and J lost 2 bases. Germline CDR1 and CDR2: MDHEN and SYDVKM. The CDR3 runs 16 residues.

This CDR3 reads CASSLLRTSGYNEQFF. CDR3 in DNA: TGTGCCAGCAGCTTATTAAGGACTAGCGGTTACAATGAGCAGTTCTTC. The rearrangement joins TRBV7-2 to TRBJ2-1, with 10 bases matching TRBD2. Germline V gene sequence: CDR1 SGHTA, CDR2 FQGNSA. This CDR3 spans 16 amino acids. With 2 bases clipped from V and 4 bases from J, the junction kept 5 bases outside the gene matches.

The CDR3 loop reads CASSQDGGSMNTEAFF. CDR3 nucleotides: TGTGCCAGCAGCCAAGATGGGGGCAGCATGAACACTGAAGCTTTCTTT. The rearrangement links TRBV4-2 to TRBJ1-1; D perhaps matches TRBD1 (6 bases). The CDR3 covers 16 residues. CDR1 and CDR2 from the germline V gene are LGHNA and YNFKEQ. Trimming took 0 bases from V and 0 from J, leaving 11 bases between them.

The rearrangement joins TRBV30 to TRBJ2-3; maybe TRBD1 (5 bases). Germline V gene lookup returns CDR1 GTSNPN and CDR2 SVGIG (reference sequence). V lost 7 bases to trimming and J lost 0 bases, with 14 bases between them. The CDR3 runs to 14 residues. The CDR3 spells CASRLGQSTDTQYF. The DNA for the CDR3 is TGTGCCTCCCGGTTGGGGCAGAGCACAGATACGCAGTATTTT.

The CDR3 DNA sequence: TGCGCCAGCAGCCAAGGATCGGACAGGGAGGCGGATACGCAGTATTTT. This codes for CASSQGSDREADTQYF. V and J are TRBV5-1 and TRBJ2-3; 8 positions match TRBD1. Trimming removed 4 bases from V and 6 bases from J; junction bases left unmatched: 13. There are 16 residues in the CDR3. CDR1 is SGHRS and CDR2 is YFSETQ in the germline V gene.

J is TRBJ1-3 and V is TRBV12-3 or TRBV12-4, with 8 bases matching TRBD1. The CDR3 consists of 13 residues. V shed 7 bases, J shed 7 bases, and the junction held 6 bases outside the gene matches. CDR3 amino acids: CASTPRQGNTIYF. As DNA, the CDR3 is TGTGCCAGCACCCCTAGACAGGGGAACACCATATATTTT.

The chain recombines TRBV7-9 with TRBJ2-5; TRBD2 matches at 7 bases. The CDR3 has 15 residues. The V segment lost 5 bases and the J segment 2 bases; nucleotides outside the gene matches: 8. In germline, CDR1 is SEHNR, CDR2 FQNEAQ (reference sequence). The CDR3 sequence: CASSPVGGRQETQYF. For the CDR3, the DNA is TGTGCCAGCAGCCCCGTCGGGGGGAGGCAAGAGACCCAGTACTTC.

The rearrangement joins TRBV2 to TRBJ2-3, with TRBD2 matching over 9 bases. The CDR3 consists of 17 residues. Trimming at V came to 4 bases and at J to 3 bases, leaving 11 bases not matched to a gene. Germline V gene data show CDR1 as SNHLY and CDR2 as FYNNEI. This CDR3 reads CASSVLAGALGTDTQYF. The CDR3 nucleotides are TGTGCCAGCAGTGTCTTAGCGGGGGCCCTAGGAACAGATACGCAGTATTTT.

The J gene is TRBJ2-2, the V gene TRBV30, with 7 bases fitting TRBD1. V was pared by 3 bases and J by 6 bases, with 7 bases of the junction left unmatched. Germline CDR1 and CDR2: GTSNPN and SVGIG (reference sequence). The CDR3 totals 14 residues. The CDR3 DNA is TGTGCCTGGAGCCAGGGGGTGGGCGCCGGGGAGCTGTTTTTT. Translating it yields CAWSQGVGAGELFF. Full variable domain (rest looked up from reference TRBV30 and TRBJ2-2): SQTIHQWPATLVQPVGSPLSLECTVEGTSNPNLYWYRQAAGRGLQLLFYSVGIGQISSEVPQNLSASRPQDRQFILSSKKLLLSDSGFYLCAWSQGVGAGELFFGEGSRLTVL.